This is a list of T cell receptor beta chains from one sample in a study of cytomegalovirus exposure and HLA in healthy donors. Profiling relied on immunoSEQ multiplex PCR, and the TCRdb table lists in-frame clones only, not all of them. This table holds 130,000 or so clones. The source material was PBMCs. The receptors originated from a woman in her thirties or forties in good health and CMV-seronegative. Each CDR3 is given with its conserved first and last residue. The D gene is left open where the match is weak.

CASSSQYNEQFF	TGCGCCAGCAGCTCGCAGTACAATGAGCAGTTCTTC	TRBV5-1	TRBJ2-1	12	NA
CASSLDRGEQYF	TGCGCCAGCAGCTTGGACAGGGGCGAGCAGTACTTC	TRBV5-1	TRBJ2-7	12	TRBD1
CASSYGGPVRELFF	TGTGCCAGCAGTTACGGGGGCCCTGTGAGGGAGCTGTTTTTT	TRBV6-5	TRBJ2-2	14	NA
CASSQEPDRSNYGYTF	TGTGCCAGCAGCCAAGAGCCGGACAGGTCTAACTATGGCTACACCTTC	TRBV4-2	TRBJ1-2	16	TRBD1
CASSPGTGGQETQYF	TGTGCCAGCAGTCCCGGGACAGGGGGTCAAGAGACCCAGTACTTC	TRBV11-3	TRBJ2-5	15	TRBD1
CASNRGPRTEAFF	TGCGCCAGTAACAGGGGGCCCAGGACTGAAGCTTTCTTT	TRBV5-1	TRBJ1-1	13	TRBD1
CASSILTQGGSMNTEAFF	TGTGCCAGTAGTATATTGACTCAGGGGGGATCCATGAACACTGAAGCTTTCTTT	TRBV19	TRBJ1-1	18	TRBD1
CASSSGQGGRTSTDTQYF	TGTGCCAGCAGCTCGGGACAGGGAGGGAGAACTAGCACAGATACGCAGTATTTT	TRBV7-9	TRBJ2-3	18	TRBD1
CASSLEGGNYGYTF	TGTGCCAGCAGCTTGGAGGGGGGGAACTATGGCTACACCTTC	TRBV5-8	TRBJ1-2	14	NA
CASSLFWTGANTGELFF	TGTGCCAGCAGCTTATTTTGGACAGGGGCGAACACCGGGGAGCTGTTTTTT	TRBV7-2	TRBJ2-2	17	TRBD1
CASSFGSGDTQYF	TGTGCCAGCAGCTTTGGTTCCGGAGATACGCAGTATTTT	TRBV7-9	TRBJ2-3	13	NA
CASRERQGYQPQHF	TGTGCCAGCAGGGAAAGACAGGGATATCAGCCCCAGCATTTT	TRBV28	TRBJ1-5	14	TRBD1
CASSLAGGAIQNTEAFF	TGCGCCAGCAGCTTGGCGGGGGGCGCAATACAGAACACTGAAGCTTTCTTT	TRBV5-1	TRBJ1-1	17	NA
CASSGGNTGELFF	TGTGCCAGCAGCGGAGGGAACACCGGGGAGCTGTTTTTT	TRBV5-4	TRBJ2-2	13	NA
CASSQGTRREKLFF	TGTGCCAGCTCGCAGGGGACACGAAGGGAAAAACTGTTTTTT	TRBV18	TRBJ1-4	14	NA
CASSQVDSGVLYGQYF	TGTGCCAGCAGCCAAGTGGACAGCGGGGTACTCTACGGGCAGTACTTC	TRBV4-2	TRBJ2-7	16	NA
CATSRGTSGGYNEQFF	TGTGCCACCAGCAGAGGGACTAGCGGGGGATACAATGAGCAGTTCTTC	TRBV15	TRBJ2-1	16	TRBD2
CASSLWTGYQPQHF	TGTGCCAGTAGTTTATGGACAGGGTATCAGCCCCAGCATTTT	TRBV19	TRBJ1-5	14	TRBD1
CASSRGQGREGYTF	TGCGCCAGCAGCCGGGGACAGGGGCGGGAAGGCTACACCTTC	TRBV5-1	TRBJ1-2	14	TRBD1
CASSSRTGLHTEAFF	TGTGCCAGCAGTTCTCGGACAGGTTTACACACTGAAGCTTTCTTT	TRBV27	TRBJ1-1	15	TRBD1
CASSQVEASGAYNEQFF	TGTGCCAGCAGCCAAGTAGAGGCTAGCGGGGCTTACAATGAGCAGTTCTTC	TRBV4-2	TRBJ2-1	17	TRBD2
CASSFWTGRDIQYF	TGTGCCAGCAGCTTTTGGACAGGGAGGGACATTCAGTACTTC	TRBV7-2	TRBJ2-4	14	NA
CASSLAGVTDTQYF	TGTGCCAGCAGCTTGGCGGGGGTGACAGATACGCAGTATTTT	TRBV5-8	TRBJ2-3	14	NA
CASSGDRGTGQPQHF	TGTGCCAGCAGCGGGGACAGGGGTACCGGTCAGCCCCAGCATTTT	TRBV2	TRBJ1-5	15	TRBD1
CASTPGLSNQPQHF	TGTGCCAGCACTCCGGGTCTCAGCAATCAGCCCCAGCATTTT	TRBV6-1	TRBJ1-5	14	NA
CASSSINREEPQHF	TGTGCCAGCAGCTCCATCAACAGGGAAGAGCCCCAGCATTTT	TRBV7-2	TRBJ1-5	14	NA
CSVEGTGANEKLFF	TGCAGCGTTGAAGGGACAGGGGCTAATGAAAAACTGTTTTTT	TRBV29-1	TRBJ1-4	14	TRBD1
CASSSDRNTEAFF	TGTGCCAGCAGCTCCGACAGGAACACTGAAGCTTTCTTT	TRBV7-2	TRBJ1-1	13	NA
CASSPGGFPDTQYF	TGCGCCAGCAGCCCGGGGGGTTTTCCAGATACGCAGTATTTT	TRBV4-1	TRBJ2-3	14	TRBD2
CASSIVTDRSHAFF	TGTGCCAGTAGTATAGTCACCGACAGATCCCACGCTTTCTTT	TRBV19	TRBJ1-1	14	NA
CASGSNINTEAFF	TGTGCTAGTGGTTCGAACATTAACACTGAAGCTTTCTTT	TRBV12-5	TRBJ1-1	13	NA
CASSPNPTGRGNEQFF	TGTGCCAGCTCACCGAACCCTACCGGGAGAGGCAATGAGCAGTTCTTC	TRBV18	TRBJ2-1	16	NA
CASSAEGGETQYF	TGTGCCAGCAGTGCCGAGGGAGGAGAGACCCAGTACTTC	TRBV6-1	TRBJ2-5	13	NA
CASSLQVQGAFF	TGTGCCAGCAGTTTACAAGTACAGGGGGCTTTCTTT	TRBV28	TRBJ1-1	12	TRBD1
CASSPTPDGTEAFF	TGTGCCAGCAGCCCAACCCCCGACGGGACTGAAGCTTTCTTT	TRBV5-4	TRBJ1-1	14	NA
CASSSGQRNQPQHF	TGTGCCAGCAGCTCGGGACAGAGGAATCAGCCCCAGCATTTT	TRBV27	TRBJ1-5	14	TRBD1
CASSEVGASYEQYF	TGTGCCAGCAGTGAAGTTGGGGCCTCCTACGAGCAGTACTTC	TRBV6-1	TRBJ2-7	14	NA
CASSLARGGNEQFF	TGCGCCAGCAGCTTGGCGCGGGGGGGCAATGAGCAGTTCTTC	TRBV5-1	TRBJ2-1	14	TRBD2
CASSRGGTPYIYEQYF	TGTGCCAGTAGTAGAGGCGGGACCCCTTATATCTACGAGCAGTACTTC	TRBV19	TRBJ2-7	16	NA
CASRPPWGQPNTEAFF	TGTGCCAGCAGACCACCCTGGGGGCAACCGAACACTGAAGCTTTCTTT	TRBV2	TRBJ1-1	16	NA
CASSQDRQFNYGYTF	TGCGCCAGCAGCCAAGATAGACAATTTAACTATGGCTACACCTTC	TRBV4-3	TRBJ1-2	15	NA
CASSLNPAGAYQPQHF	TGTGCCAGCAGTTTAAACCCGGCAGGGGCTTATCAGCCCCAGCATTTT	TRBV28	TRBJ1-5	16	NA
CASSEWEVTEAFF	TGTGCCAGCAGTGAATGGGAGGTTACTGAAGCTTTCTTT	TRBV6-1	TRBJ1-1	13	NA
CASSKDRGSNQPQHF	TGTGCCAGCAGCAAGGACAGGGGAAGCAATCAGCCCCAGCATTTT	TRBV7-2	TRBJ1-5	15	TRBD1
CASSSSGGARNSPLHF	TGTGCCAGCAGCTCATCAGGGGGCGCGAGGAATTCACCCCTCCACTTT	TRBV7-9	TRBJ1-6	16	TRBD1
CSVTISGGNTEAFF	TGCAGCGTCACAATATCGGGGGGGAACACTGAAGCTTTCTTT	TRBV29-1	TRBJ1-1	14	NA
CSARGQGSFEAFF	TGCAGCGCGAGGGGACAGGGAAGTTTTGAAGCTTTCTTT	TRBV29-1	TRBJ1-1	13	TRBD1
CASSLFVGANYGYTF	TGTGCCAGCAGTTTATTCGTGGGAGCTAACTATGGCTACACCTTC	TRBV28	TRBJ1-2	15	NA
CASNEQGGANVLTF	TGTGCCAGCAACGAACAGGGGGGGGCCAACGTCCTGACTTTC	TRBV28	TRBJ2-6	14	TRBD1
CASSGIAGTRDTQYF	TGTGCCAGCAGCGGGATAGCGGGGACGAGAGATACGCAGTATTTT	TRBV7-9	TRBJ2-3	15	TRBD2
CAIRQGPLLNTEAFF	TGTGCCATCCGACAGGGTCCCCTCCTGAACACTGAAGCTTTCTTT	TRBV10-3	TRBJ1-1	15	TRBD1
CASSPTVNTEAFF	TGTGCCAGCTCCCCGACAGTAAACACTGAAGCTTTCTTT	TRBV18	TRBJ1-1	13	NA
CASSLGTGYSEQYF	TGTGCCAGCAGCTTAGGGACAGGGTATTCCGAGCAGTACTTC	TRBV11-2	TRBJ2-7	14	TRBD1
CASSFSTVRDTEAFF	TGTGCCAGCAGTTTTTCGACAGTCCGGGACACTGAAGCTTTCTTT	TRBV7-2	TRBJ1-1	15	NA
CASRPDRVAGELFF	TGTGCCAGCAGACCCGACAGGGTTGCCGGGGAGCTGTTTTTT	TRBV6-1	TRBJ2-2	14	TRBD1
CASSQVWSGLLNYGYTF	TGCGCCAGCAGCCAAGTTTGGTCAGGACTGTTAAACTATGGCTACACCTTC	TRBV4-1	TRBJ1-2	17	NA
CASSLGGQGGAEAFF	TGTGCCAGCAGCTTAGGAGGGCAGGGGGGTGCTGAAGCTTTCTTT	TRBV7-9	TRBJ1-1	15	TRBD1
CASSLALSYEDGYTF	TGCGCCAGCAGCTTGGCCTTGTCCTACGAGGATGGCTACACCTTC	TRBV5-1	TRBJ1-2	15	NA
CASSLPRRRRTDNYGYTF	TGTGCCAGCAGTTTACCCCGAAGGAGGCGGACGGACAACTATGGCTACACCTTC	TRBV28	TRBJ1-2	18	NA
CASSLGTGGVVGGYTF	TGTGCCAGCAGTTTAGGGACAGGGGGCGTCGTAGGAGGCTACACCTTC	TRBV28	TRBJ1-2	16	TRBD1